Sequencing of this T cell receptor (beta chain) was carried out in a study of CD8 T cells in ankylosing spondylitis. Study-wide points: Blood of patients with ankylosing spondylitis appeared to be characterized by a TCR beta motif of fewer than 10 highly homologous variants. Within matched ankylosing spondylitis synovial fluid, disease-linked clones were reportedly significantly enriched. Earlier reports found some motif variants in synovial fluid and blood in reactive arthritis.

To note about this clonotype: As yet, its antigen is unknown.

Germline V CDR1 and CDR2: SGHRS, YFSETQ. Trimming pared 0 bases from V and 3 bases from J, leaving 13 bases between. The CDR3 totals 16 residues. Each TCR beta library was made by quantitative 5'-RACE that incorporated molecular barcodes. TCRdb analysed the 5' RACE reads with MiXCR anew, one entry per CDR3 protein. Found here are under 300,000 distinct CDR3 sequences, over 9.5% of them singletons; the top ten hold about 2.5%. The genes are TRBV5-1 and TRBJ2-1; a possible D gene is TRBD2 (6 bases). The receptor comes from a male donor with ankylosing spondylitis or in good health (not recorded which). The specimen sequenced was blood, either unsorted or a sorted T cell fraction (not recorded which). The CDR3 loop reads CASSLAGDANYNEQFF. As DNA, the CDR3 is TGCGCCAGCAGCTTGGCGGGGGATGCGAACTACAATGAGCAGTTCTTC.